This TCR beta chain is drawn from a study of T cell responses to AZD1222 COVID-19 vaccine. Study results and caveats: An increase in Spike-specific TCR breadth and depth was observed after two AZD1222 doses. Nearly half of unique spike-specific TCRs reportedly avoided B.1.351 and B.1.1.7 mutated regions.

This CDR3 contains 11 residues. Germline-derived CDR1 and CDR2 are SGHDT and YYEEEE. With 0 bases removed from V and 5 bases from J, the gap between germline ends came to 1 base. Here immunoSEQ multiplex PCR was the method, and the copy in TCRdb shows in-frame clones only, minus some. The sample has about 170,000 clones, roughly 93% seen once. A word on this clone: Its antigen remains unknown.

The chain carries TRBV5-6 and TRBJ2-3; D not certain. This TCR derives from an adult in good health. The specimen comprised peripheral blood, sampled on day 0 of AZD1222 vaccination. CDR3 coding DNA: TGTGCCAGCAGCTTGGAAGATACGCAGTATTTT. Encoded protein: CASSLEDTQYF.